The 19 T cell receptor beta chains presented below share a single source sample, sequenced in a study of blood T cell repertoires in COVID-19. Method: immunoSEQ multiplex PCR; TCRdb's copy keeps in-frame clones and lacks some. The sample includes fewer than 200,000 clones, about 83% of them seen just once. Input material: PBMCs or T cells enriched from blood (not recorded which). These receptors were collected from a woman in her fifties or sixties in a cohort exposed to, infected with or recovered from COVID-19 (not recorded which).

The rearrangement joins TRBV19 to TRBJ2-3; perhaps TRBD2 as D (6 bases). Trimming left V 7 bases short and J 6 bases short, with 17 bases between. This CDR3 is built from 14 residues. Germline assignment: CDR1 LNHDA and CDR2 SQIVND (reference sequence). As DNA, the CDR3 is TGTGCCAGTAACTTCGCACTAGCTTCCGATACGCAGTATTTT. Its translation is CASNFALASDTQYF.

The V and J genes are TRBV5-8 and TRBJ2-2, with a tentative D call TRBD1 (6 bases). Germline V gives CDR1 SGHTS, CDR2 YDEGEE. This CDR3 is built from 13 residues. V was clipped by 5 bases and J by 6 bases, with 11 bases between them. The CDR3 protein is CASRTGMAGELFF. Here the CDR3 DNA reads TGTGCCAGCAGAACAGGGATGGCCGGGGAGCTGTTTTTT.

V is TRBV9 and J is TRBJ2-2, with D perhaps matching TRBD2 (6 bases). Germline V gives CDR1 SGDLS, CDR2 YYNGEE. The CDR3 is 17 residues long. The V gene lost 6 bases and the J gene lost 2 bases, with 20 bases spanning the gap. The CDR3 sequence is CASTPGSGNTNTGELFF. In DNA form, the CDR3 reads TGTGCCAGCACGCCGGGTAGCGGAAATACCAACACCGGGGAGCTGTTTTTT.

As DNA, the CDR3 is TGTGCCAGCAGTTCGACATTTAGCTCCTATAATTCACCCCTCCACTTT. Protein product: CASSSTFSSYNSPLHF. This chain links TRBV6-5 with TRBJ1-6; D uncertain. The CDR3 is 16 amino acids. V shed 4 bases and J shed 0 bases, with 10 bases lying between them. Germline CDR1 is MNHEY and CDR2 is SVGAGI.

This chain links TRBV11-2 with TRBJ1-5; no clear D gene. Germline lookup yields CDR1 SGHAT and CDR2 FQNNGV. V lost 1 base to trimming and J lost 2 bases, with 9 bases between them. The CDR3 is 15 residues long. Here the CDR3 reads CASSLGGQGNQPQHF. The DNA of the CDR3 is TGTGCCAGCAGCTTAGGAGGGCAGGGCAATCAGCCCCAGCATTTT.

This rearrangement joins TRBV10-3 to TRBJ2-1; TRBD1 agrees at 8 bases. The CDR3 has 15 residues. Germline CDR1 and CDR2: ENHRY and SYGVKD. Trimming took 10 bases from V and 6 from J; bases not matched to a gene: 14. CDR3 sequence: CATQVSTGAPNEQFF. The CDR3 nucleotides are TGTGCCACCCAAGTATCGACAGGGGCCCCCAATGAGCAGTTCTTC.

The chain has TRBV7-8 and TRBJ2-4; TRBD2 matches 14 bases. CDR3 size: 22 residues. Germline loops: CDR1 SGHVS, CDR2 FQNEAQ. V shed 4 bases, J shed 1 base, and the junction held 18 bases outside the gene matches. The CDR3 region has the DNA TGTGCCAGCAGCTCCGGGGACAGGAAGGGACTAGCGGGGGCGGCGGCCAAAAACATTCAGTACTTC. Its protein product is CASSSGDRKGLAGAAAKNIQYF. The whole variable domain, filled in from reference TRBV7-8 and TRBJ2-4, reads GAGVSQSPRYKVAKRGQDVALRCDPISGHVSLFWYQQALGQGPEFLTYFQNEAQLDKSGLPSDRFFAERPEGSVSTLKIQRTQQEDSAVYLCASSSGDRKGLAGAAAKNIQYFGAGTRLSVL.

This clone has more than one count but fewer than ten. The V call is TRBV27, the J call TRBJ1-4; weak D call: TRBD1 (5 bases). CDR3 size: 18 residues. The ends were cut back, 4 bases at V and 10 bases at J, with 28 bases in the middle. CDR1 and CDR2 from the germline V gene are MNHEY and SMNVEV (reference sequence). The CDR3: CASSSTGTGGFLRGKLFF. The DNA of the CDR3 is TGTGCCAGCAGTTCCACCGGGACGGGAGGGTTTCTGCGTGGAAAACTGTTTTTT.

The chain combines TRBV4-2 with TRBJ1-2; 9 nucleotides align to TRBD1. Losses at the gene ends were 2 bases for V and 6 bases for J; bases not matched to a gene: 13. Germline CDR1 reads LGHNA; CDR2 reads YNFKEQ. This CDR3 is 17 amino acids long. CDR3 in DNA: TGTGCCAGCAGCCAACAACCGGGACAGGGAATTAGTCATGGCTACACCTTC. This translates into CASSQQPGQGISHGYTF.

In its sample, this clone was seen once. The chain is built from TRBV9 and TRBJ2-7, with TRBD1 identical over 8 bases. CDR3 length: 13 residues. Germline V gives CDR1 SGDLS, CDR2 YYNGEE. Trimming removed 4 bases from V and 4 bases from J; junction bases left unmatched: 4. This CDR3 is CASSPRGLYEQYF. CDR3 in DNA: TGTGCCAGCAGCCCCAGGGGGCTATACGAGCAGTACTTC.

This clone was recorded once. It is likely a read error, because the conserved phenylalanine at the end of the CDR3 is missing. The DNA is left out, because the CDR3 cannot be placed on it with certainty; the CDR3 is given as TCRdb lists it. The chain recombines TRBV5-5 with TRBJ2-7; the table gives TRBD2 as D, unverified against the DNA. From germline, CDR1 is SGHKS and CDR2 YYEKEE (reference sequence). The CDR3 adds up to 14 amino acids, both ends counted. The CDR3 reads CASSLGRLRPKEEL.

This clone appeared a few times. The chain carries TRBV28 and TRBJ2-7; a weak D match, TRBD1 (5 bases). The CDR3 covers 17 residues. V was pared by 2 bases and J by 3 bases, with 20 bases between. Germline CDR1 and CDR2: MDHEN and SYDVKM. CDR3 residues: CASSLGLSSGKIYEQYF. For the CDR3, the DNA is TGTGCCAGCAGTTTAGGATTGTCGTCAGGGAAGATCTACGAGCAGTACTTC.

CDR3 in amino acids: CASSIGGSSPLHF. CDR3 DNA sequence: TGTGCCAGTAGTATAGGGGGCAGCTCACCCCTCCACTTT. The chain is built from TRBV19 and TRBJ1-6, with D tentatively TRBD1 (5 bases). Germline values: CDR1 LNHDA, CDR2 SQIVND (reference sequence). The V and J ends lost 1 base and 10 bases respectively, with 8 bases between them. CDR3 length equals 13 residues. The full variable domain, completed using reference TRBV19 and TRBJ1-6, is DGGITQSPKYLFRKEGQNVTLSCEQNLNHDAMYWYRQDPGQGLRLIYYSQIVNDFQKGDIAEGYSVSREKKESFPLTVTSAQKNPTAFYLCASSIGGSSPLHFGNGTRLTVT.

The rearrangement joins TRBV28 to TRBJ2-2, with D hard to call. Germline loops: CDR1 MDHEN, CDR2 SYDVKM. This CDR3 comprises 13 residues. V shed 10 bases and J shed 3 bases, with 12 bases lying between them. This chain's CDR3 is CATTSLDTGELFF. The DNA of the CDR3 is TGTGCCACCACGAGTTTAGACACCGGGGAGCTGTTTTTT.

The chain links TRBV6-6 to TRBJ1-1, with D perhaps TRBD1 (6 bases). Trimming pared 7 bases from V and 7 bases from J, leaving 19 bases between. This CDR3 spans 14 amino acids. The germline V gene encodes CDR1 MNHNY and CDR2 SVGAGI (reference sequence). CDR3 nucleotide sequence: TGTGCCAGCATCACGGGCAGGGGCGTCGGTGAAGCTTTCTTT. It translates to CASITGRGVGEAFF.

The rearrangement joins TRBV7-9 to TRBJ2-1; 8 bases line up with TRBD2. Looked up from germline, CDR1 is SEHNR and CDR2 is FQNEAQ (reference sequence). Trimming removed 2 bases from V and 7 bases from J; junction bases left unmatched: 19. This CDR3 has 19 residues. The CDR3 nucleotides read TGTGCCAGCAGCTTAACGTCTGGTAGCGGGATAATTTTCGGTAATGAGCAGTTCTTC. Translating it yields CASSLTSGSGIIFGNEQFF.

This chain uses TRBV6-4 with TRBJ2-3; 10 nucleotides match TRBD2. The J segment lost 3 bases and the V segment lost 4 bases, leaving 4 bases of the junction unmatched. This CDR3 spans 15 amino acids. Germline V lookup: CDR1 MRHNA, CDR2 SNTAGT. The CDR3: CASSGASGSTDTQYF. The CDR3 bases are TGTGCCAGCAGTGGAGCTAGCGGGAGTACAGATACGCAGTATTTT.

This clone was detected only once. The rearrangement uses TRBV10-1 and TRBJ2-7, with D hard to call. This CDR3 spans 14 amino acids. Germline V CDR1 and CDR2: WNHNN, SYGVQD (reference sequence). With 2 bases removed from V and 0 bases from J, the gap between germline ends came to 8 bases. The CDR3 DNA follows: TGCGCCAGCAGTGAGGGCTTAAGCTCCTACGAGCAGTACTTC. This encodes CASSEGLSSYEQYF.

Only a few counts were recorded for this clone. The rearrangement links TRBV5-6 to TRBJ2-1; perhaps TRBD2 as D (6 bases). The V gene's germline CDR1 is SGHDT and CDR2 YYEEEE. There are 14 residues in the CDR3. The V gene lost 4 bases and the J gene lost 8 bases, with 16 bases spanning the gap. CDR3 protein: CASSDPTSLDEQFF. The CDR3, as DNA: TGTGCCAGCAGCGATCCTACTAGCCTCGATGAGCAGTTCTTC.